This T cell receptor (beta chain) was identified during a study of identifying expanded T cells in peripheral blood. Study conclusions and caveats: Across healthy donors, higher total template counts meant significantly greater approximately two-week count variance. About 1.2 clones differed between technical replicates, versus approximately 16 and 19 over time.

TCRdb's copy holds only in-frame clones and misses some; the assay was immunoSEQ multiplex PCR. The table shows about 52,000 clones, with about 80% occurring only once. Germline V gene sequence: CDR1 SGDLS, CDR2 YYNGEE. The germline V and J ends were trimmed by 0 bases and 7 bases, with 13 bases remaining between them. This CDR3 comprises 14 residues. Collection occurred without any documented infections or immune events in donors. As for this clone: The target antigen is unknown.

Sample: blood. This clonotype originated in a person aged 18 to 75 in good health. The chain carries TRBV9 and TRBJ2-5; D is ambiguous. Here the CDR3 DNA reads TGTGCCAGCAGCGTAGGCACCGATTGGGGGACCCAGTACTTC. It codes for CASSVGTDWGTQYF.